This T cell receptor (beta chain) was identified during a study of CD8+ T cells in alopecia areata. The V gene's germline CDR1 is SQVTM and CDR2 ANQGSEA. The germline V and J ends were trimmed by 5 bases and 0 bases, with 16 bases remaining between them. The CDR3 is 15 residues long. Documented treatment: oral pan-JAK inhibitor, 5-10 mg twice daily. PBMC-derived CD4+ and CD8+ T cells were sorted. After isolation, RNA underwent reverse transcription to generate cDNA as the sequencing template. Produced via immunoSEQ multiplex PCR; TCRdb's table is partial and in-frame only. The profile shows around 300,000 clones, over 45% of them singletons.

V and J are TRBV29-1 and TRBJ1-1; D call uncertain. The sequence was obtained from a human donor with alopecia areata. This specimen consisted of CD4+ T cells sorted from blood, obtained between weeks 51 and 54, from a patient treated with tofacitinib. Here the CDR3 DNA reads TGCAGCGTTAAATCTTCCGGGTCTTTGAACACTGAAGCTTTCTTT. Protein sequence: CSVKSSGSLNTEAFF.